This T cell receptor beta chain was recovered during a study of vaccination and CD4 T cells after COVID-19. For the study at large: By nasal swab PCR, the convalescent patients were SARS-CoV-2 positive, with 9 or 10 mild cases and one severe. Investigators sampled three convalescent patients at day 14 and days 161 to 241 post-vaccination.

The study's findings and limits: The study examined relatively few convalescent patients and included no early post-infection timepoints.

As regards this clonotype: The antigen is undetermined.

Germline assignment: CDR1 DFQATT and CDR2 SNEGSKA (reference sequence). The CDR3 loop spans 15 amino acids. Germline trimming cut 4 bases from V and 5 bases from J; bases unmatched to any gene: 6. TCRdb used MiXCR to reprocess the PCR reads, holding one entry per CDR3 protein. Of 26,000 or so distinct CDR3 sequences listed, roughly 45% are singletons. Time point meaning: late sampling 161 to 241 days after vaccination in three convalescent patients. The clonotype comes from a human donor who had recovered from COVID-19. The starting material was CD4+ T cells from blood, obtained about 7 months after SARS-CoV-2 vaccination. This chain uses TRBV20-1 with TRBJ2-2, with 11 bases matching TRBD2. CDR3 DNA sequence: TGCAGTGCTATCATAGCGGGAGGGCAAACCGGGGAGCTGTTTTTT. It is translated as CSAIIAGGQTGELFF.